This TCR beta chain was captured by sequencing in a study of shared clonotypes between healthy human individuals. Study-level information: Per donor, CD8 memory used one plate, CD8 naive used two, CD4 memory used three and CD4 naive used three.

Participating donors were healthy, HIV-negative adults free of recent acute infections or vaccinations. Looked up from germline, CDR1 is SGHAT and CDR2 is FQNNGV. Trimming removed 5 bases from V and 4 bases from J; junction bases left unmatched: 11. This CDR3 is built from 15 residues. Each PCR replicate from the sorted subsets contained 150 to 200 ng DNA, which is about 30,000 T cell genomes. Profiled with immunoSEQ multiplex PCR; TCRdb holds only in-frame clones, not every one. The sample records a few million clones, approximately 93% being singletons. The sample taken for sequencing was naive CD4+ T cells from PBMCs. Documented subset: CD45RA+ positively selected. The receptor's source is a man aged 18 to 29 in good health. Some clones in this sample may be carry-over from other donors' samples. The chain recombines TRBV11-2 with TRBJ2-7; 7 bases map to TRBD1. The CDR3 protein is CASSLLSTGMYEQYF. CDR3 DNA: TGTGCCAGCAGCCTCCTATCGACAGGGATGTACGAGCAGTACTTC.